This T cell receptor beta chain comes out of a study of T cell clonality in common variable immunodeficiency. The V end was cut by 4 bases, the J end by 6 bases, with 16 bases between. This CDR3 contains 14 residues. Per germline, CDR1 KGHSH and CDR2 LQKENI. Only in-frame clones appear in the TCRdb table, and some are missing; sequencing was by immunoSEQ multiplex PCR. The sample shows some 50,000 clones, none of them appearing just once. This clone was recorded many times. Read data end 3 residues before the CDR3 end; the end is taken from the germline J gene. Material: peripheral blood mononuclear cells. V gene TRBV18 combines with J gene TRBJ2-7; D possibly uses TRBD1 or TRBD2 (6 bases each). The TCR originated in a person between 18 and 70 years old in good health. The CDR3 here is CASSLVTGGSEQYF. Partial CDR3 DNA: TGTGCCAGCTCACTTGTGACAGGAGGGAGCGAG.